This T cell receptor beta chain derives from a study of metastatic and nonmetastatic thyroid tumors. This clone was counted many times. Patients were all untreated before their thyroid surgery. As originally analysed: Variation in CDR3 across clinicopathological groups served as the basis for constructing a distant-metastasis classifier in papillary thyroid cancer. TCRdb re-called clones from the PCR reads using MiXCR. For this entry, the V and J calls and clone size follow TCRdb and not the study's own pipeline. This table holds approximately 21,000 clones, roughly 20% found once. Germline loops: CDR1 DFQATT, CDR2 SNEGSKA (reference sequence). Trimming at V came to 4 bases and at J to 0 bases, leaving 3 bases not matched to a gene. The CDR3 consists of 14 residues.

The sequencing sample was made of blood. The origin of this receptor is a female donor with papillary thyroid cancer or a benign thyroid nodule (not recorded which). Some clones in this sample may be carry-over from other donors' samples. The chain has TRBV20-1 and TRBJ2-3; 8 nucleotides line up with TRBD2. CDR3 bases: TGCAGTGCTAACGGGAGGGCCAGCACAGATACGCAGTATTTT. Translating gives CSANGRASTDTQYF.